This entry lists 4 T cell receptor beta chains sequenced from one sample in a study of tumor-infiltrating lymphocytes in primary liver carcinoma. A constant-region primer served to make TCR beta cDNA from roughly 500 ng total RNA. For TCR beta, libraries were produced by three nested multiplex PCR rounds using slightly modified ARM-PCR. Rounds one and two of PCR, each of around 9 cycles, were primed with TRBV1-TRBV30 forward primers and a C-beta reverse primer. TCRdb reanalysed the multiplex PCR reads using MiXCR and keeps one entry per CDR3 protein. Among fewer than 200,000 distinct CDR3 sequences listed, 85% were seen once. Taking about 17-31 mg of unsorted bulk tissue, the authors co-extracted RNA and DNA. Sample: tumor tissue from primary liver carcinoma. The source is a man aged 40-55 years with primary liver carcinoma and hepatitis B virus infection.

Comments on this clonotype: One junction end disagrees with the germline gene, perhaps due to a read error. The CDR3 spells CASCPTVVPGELYF. The CDR3 DNA sequence: TGTGCCAGCTGTCCGACGGTGGTCCCCGGGGAGCTGTATTTT. The chain carries TRBV6-1 and TRBJ2-2; a possible D gene is TRBD2 (5 bases). The germline V gene has CDR1 MNHNS and CDR2 SASEGT. The CDR3 extends over 14 amino acids.

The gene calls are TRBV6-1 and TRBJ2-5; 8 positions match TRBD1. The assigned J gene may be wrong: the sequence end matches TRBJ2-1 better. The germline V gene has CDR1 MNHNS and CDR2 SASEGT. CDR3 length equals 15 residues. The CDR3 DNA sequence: TGTGCCAGCAGTGATCCCCTACAGGGGGTAAGGGCCCAGTTCTTC. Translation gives CASSDPLQGVRAQFF.

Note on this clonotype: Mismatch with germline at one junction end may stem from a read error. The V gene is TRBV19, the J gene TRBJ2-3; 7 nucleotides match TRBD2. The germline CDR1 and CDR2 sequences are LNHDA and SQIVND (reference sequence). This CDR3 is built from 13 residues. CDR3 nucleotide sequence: TGTACCAGTACAGCGGGAAACACAGATACGCAGTATTTT. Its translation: CTSTAGNTDTQYF.

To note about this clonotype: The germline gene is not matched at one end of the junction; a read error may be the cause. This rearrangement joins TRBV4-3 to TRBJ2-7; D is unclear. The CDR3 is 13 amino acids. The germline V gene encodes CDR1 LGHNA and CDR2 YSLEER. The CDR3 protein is CVSSQEQRYAQYF. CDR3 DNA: TGCGTCAGCAGCCAAGAACAGCGCTACGCGCAGTACTTC.